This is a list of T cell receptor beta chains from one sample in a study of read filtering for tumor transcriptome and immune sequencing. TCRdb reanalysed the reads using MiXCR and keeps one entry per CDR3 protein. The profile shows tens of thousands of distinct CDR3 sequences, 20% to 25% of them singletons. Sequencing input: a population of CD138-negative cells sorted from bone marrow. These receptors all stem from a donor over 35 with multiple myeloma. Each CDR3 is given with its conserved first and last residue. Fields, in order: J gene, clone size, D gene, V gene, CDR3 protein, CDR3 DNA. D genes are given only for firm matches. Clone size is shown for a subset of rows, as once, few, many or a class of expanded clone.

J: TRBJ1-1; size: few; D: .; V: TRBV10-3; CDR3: CAITIRTPPTEAFF; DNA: TGTGCCATCACGATACGGACCCCGCCAACTGAAGCTTTCTTT
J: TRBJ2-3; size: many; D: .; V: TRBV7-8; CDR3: CASSQRLGDTQYF; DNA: TGTGCCAGCAGTCAGAGGTTAGGAGATACGCAGTATTTT
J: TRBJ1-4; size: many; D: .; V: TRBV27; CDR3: CASRKDNEKLFF; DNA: TGTGCCAGCAGGAAAGATAATGAAAAACTGTTTTTT
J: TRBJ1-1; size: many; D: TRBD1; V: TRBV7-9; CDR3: CASSPPDRDYTEAFF; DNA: TGTGCCAGCAGCCCCCCGGACAGGGATTACACTGAAGCTTTCTTT
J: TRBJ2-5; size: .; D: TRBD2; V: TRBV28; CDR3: CASSLAGGRWNRVFGETQYF; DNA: TGTGCCAGCAGTTTGGCGGGAGGCCGTTGGAACAGGGTGTTTGGAGAGACCCAGTACTTC
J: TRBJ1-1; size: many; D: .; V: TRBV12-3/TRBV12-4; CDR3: CASSRQLNTEAFF; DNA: TGTGCCAGCAGTCGACAGCTGAACACTGAAGCTTTCTTT
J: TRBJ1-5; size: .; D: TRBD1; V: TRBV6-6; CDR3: CASSYPQGEGNQPQHF; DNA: TGTGCCAGCAGTTACCCCCAGGGGGAAGGCAATCAGCCCCAGCATTTT
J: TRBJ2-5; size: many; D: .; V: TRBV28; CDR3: CASSPSLYSRRETQYF; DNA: TGTGCCAGCAGTCCGTCTCTTTACAGTCGGAGAGAGACCCAGTACTTC
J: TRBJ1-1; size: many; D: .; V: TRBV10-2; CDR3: CASSEMRGQPNTEAFF; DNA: TGCGCCAGCAGTGAGATGAGAGGACAGCCGAACACTGAAGCTTTCTTT
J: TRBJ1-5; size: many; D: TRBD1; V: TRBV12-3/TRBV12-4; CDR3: CASSLDRADQPQHF; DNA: TGTGCCAGCAGTCTAGACAGGGCGGATCAGCCCCAGCATTTT
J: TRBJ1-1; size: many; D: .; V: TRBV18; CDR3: CASSPRNGPNTEAFF; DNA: TGTGCCAGCTCACCCCGGAATGGGCCGAACACTGAAGCTTTCTTT
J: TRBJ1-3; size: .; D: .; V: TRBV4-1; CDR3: CASSQDPVTGGFRAVNTIYF; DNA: TGCGCCAGCAGCCAAGATCCCGTGACAGGAGGTTTCCGCGCCGTAAACACCATATATTTT
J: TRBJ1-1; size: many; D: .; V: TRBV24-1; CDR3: CATSENGGENTEAFF; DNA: TGTGCCACCAGTGAGAACGGGGGGGAGAACACTGAAGCTTTCTTT
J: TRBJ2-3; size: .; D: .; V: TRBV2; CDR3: CASSEDGGRAADTQYF; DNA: TGTGCCAGCAGTGAAGATGGCGGCAGGGCGGCAGATACGCAGTATTTT
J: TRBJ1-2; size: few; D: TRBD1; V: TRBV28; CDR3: CASSSGQGSGYTF; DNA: TGTGCCAGCAGCTCCGGACAGGGGTCTGGCTACACCTTC
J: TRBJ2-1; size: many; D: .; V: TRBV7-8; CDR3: CASSLDGGPRNEQFF; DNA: TGTGCCAGCAGCTTAGATGGGGGGCCCCGCAATGAGCAGTTCTTC
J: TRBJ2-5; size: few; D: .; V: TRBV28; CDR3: CASSLSRETQYF; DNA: TGTGCCAGCAGTTTATCCCGTGAGACCCAGTACTTC
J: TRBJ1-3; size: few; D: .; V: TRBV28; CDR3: CASRTPGLISSGNTIYF; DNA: TGTGCCAGCAGGACACCGGGACTCATCAGCTCTGGAAACACCATATATTTT
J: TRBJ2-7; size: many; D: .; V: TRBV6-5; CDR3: CASSYSSEQRTYEQYF; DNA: TGTGCCAGCAGTTACTCATCGGAACAGAGGACCTACGAGCAGTACTTC
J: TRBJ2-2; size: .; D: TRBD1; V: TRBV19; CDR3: CASVRGGQPNTGELFF; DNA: TGTGCCAGTGTAAGAGGGGGCCAACCGAACACCGGGGAGCTGTTTTTT
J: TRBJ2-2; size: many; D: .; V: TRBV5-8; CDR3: CASSLQRGHGELFF; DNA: TGTGCCAGCAGCCTCCAACGGGGTCACGGGGAGCTGTTTTTT
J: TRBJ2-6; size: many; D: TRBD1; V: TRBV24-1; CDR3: CATSDATGTGANVLTF; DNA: TGTGCCACCAGTGATGCGACAGGGACTGGGGCCAACGTCCTGACTTTC
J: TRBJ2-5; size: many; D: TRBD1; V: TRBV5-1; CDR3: CASSGTAQETQYF; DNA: TGCGCCAGCAGCGGGACAGCACAAGAGACCCAGTACTTC
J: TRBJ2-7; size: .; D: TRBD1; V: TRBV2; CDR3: CASSEAESGRGNQYF; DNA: TGTGCCAGCAGTGAAGCTGAGAGTGGCAGGGGGAATCAGTACTTC
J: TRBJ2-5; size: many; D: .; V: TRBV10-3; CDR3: CAISESQGVERRHF; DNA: TGTGCCATCAGTGAGTCACAGGGAGTCGAGAGAAGGCACTTC
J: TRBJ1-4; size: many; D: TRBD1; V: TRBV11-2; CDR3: CASSLVEGAINEKLFF; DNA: TGTGCCAGCAGCTTAGTGGAGGGGGCGATTAATGAAAAACTGTTTTTT
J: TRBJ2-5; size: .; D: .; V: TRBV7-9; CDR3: CASSSGQAQPYQAHQYF; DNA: TGTGCCAGCAGCTCAGGTCAGGCACAGCCCTACCAGGCTCACCAGTACTTC
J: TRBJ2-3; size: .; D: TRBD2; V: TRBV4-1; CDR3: CASSQVDGGARFSTDTQYF; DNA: TGCGCCAGCAGCCAAGTCGACGGGGGGGCCCGTTTTAGCACAGATACGCAGTATTTT
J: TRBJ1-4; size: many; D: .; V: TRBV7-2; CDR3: CASSLDTGEKLFF; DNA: TGTGCCAGCAGTCTTGACACGGGTGAAAAACTGTTTTTT
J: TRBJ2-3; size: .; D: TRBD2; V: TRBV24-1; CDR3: CATSDAGRADMQYF; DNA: TGTGCCACCAGTGACGCCGGGAGGGCAGATATGCAGTATTTT
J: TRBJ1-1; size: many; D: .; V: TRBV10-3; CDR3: CAISPRGREDTEAFF; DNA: TGTGCCATCAGTCCAAGGGGCAGGGAAGACACTGAAGCTTTCTTT
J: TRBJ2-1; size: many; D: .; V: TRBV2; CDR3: CASSEPLSYNEQFF; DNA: TGTGCCAGCAGTGAACCACTATCCTACAATGAGCAGTTCTTC
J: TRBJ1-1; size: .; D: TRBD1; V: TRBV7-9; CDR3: CASSWGQRNTEAFF; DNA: TGTGCCAGCAGCTGGGGACAGCGGAATACGGAAGCTTTCTTT
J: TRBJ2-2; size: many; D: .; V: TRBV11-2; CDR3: CASSLEGKDGELFF; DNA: TGTGCCAGCAGCTTGGAGGGAAAGGACGGGGAGCTGTTTTTT
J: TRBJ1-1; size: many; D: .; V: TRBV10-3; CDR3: CAISESGNTEAFF; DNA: TGTGCCATCAGTGAGTCCGGTAACACTGAAGCTTTCTTT
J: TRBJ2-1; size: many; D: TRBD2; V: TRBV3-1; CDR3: CASSSGRNNEQFF; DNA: TGTGCCAGCAGTAGCGGGAGGAACAATGAGCAGTTCTTC
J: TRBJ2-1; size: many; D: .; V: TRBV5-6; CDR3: CASSIALFIDNEQFF; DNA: TGTGCCAGCAGCATCGCGCTTTTTATCGACAATGAGCAGTTCTTC
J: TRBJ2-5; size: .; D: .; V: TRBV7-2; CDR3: CASSLEFDAGAGLEYF; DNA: TGTGCCAGCAGCTTAGAGTTTGATGCGGGCGCGGGACTCGAGTACTTC
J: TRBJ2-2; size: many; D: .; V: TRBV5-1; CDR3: CASSPGQSANTGELFF; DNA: TGCGCCAGCAGCCCAGGACAGTCCGCGAACACCGGGGAGCTGTTTTTT
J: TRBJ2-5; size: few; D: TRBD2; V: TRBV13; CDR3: CASSPRYGGDYRETQYF; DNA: TGTGCCAGCAGCCCCCGCTACGGCGGGGACTACCGAGAGACCCAGTACTTC
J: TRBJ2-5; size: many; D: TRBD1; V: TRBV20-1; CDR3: CSARTTTGSQETQYF; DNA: TGCAGTGCTAGGACAACGACAGGGTCTCAGGAGACCCAGTACTTC
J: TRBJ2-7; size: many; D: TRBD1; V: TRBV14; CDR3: CASSDRDNPYEQYF; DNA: TGTGCCAGCAGCGACAGGGACAACCCCTACGAGCAGTACTTC
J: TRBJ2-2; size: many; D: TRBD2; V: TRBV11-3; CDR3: CASSLELAGNTGELFF; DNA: TGTGCCAGCAGCTTAGAACTAGCGGGGAACACCGGGGAGCTGTTTTTT
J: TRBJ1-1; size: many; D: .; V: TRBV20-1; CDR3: CSARGNTGRETEAFF; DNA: TGCAGTGCTAGAGGGAATACAGGGCGAGAAACTGAAGCTTTCTTT
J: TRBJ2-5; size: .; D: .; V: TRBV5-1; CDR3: CASSPGHQETQYF; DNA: TGCGCCAGCAGCCCGGGACACCAAGAGACCCAGTACTTC
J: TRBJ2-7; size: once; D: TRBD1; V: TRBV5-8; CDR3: CASCGHRQGYSYEQYF; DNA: TGTGCCAGCTGCGGACATCGACAGGGCTACTCCTACGAGCAGTACTTC
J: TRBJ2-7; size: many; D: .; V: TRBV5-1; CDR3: CASSLSTGNYEQYF; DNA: TGCGCCAGCAGCCTCAGTACGGGGAACTACGAGCAGTACTTC
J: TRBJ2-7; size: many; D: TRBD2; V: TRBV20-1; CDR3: CSATLTSDYEQYF; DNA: TGCAGTGCTACCCTGACTAGCGACTACGAGCAGTACTTC
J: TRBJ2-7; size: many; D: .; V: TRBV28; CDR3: CASSFSDYQAYEQYF; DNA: TGTGCCAGCAGTTTTTCGGATTATCAGGCCTACGAGCAGTACTTC
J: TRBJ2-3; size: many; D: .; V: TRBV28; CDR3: CASSLLERPDTQYF; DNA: TGTGCCAGCAGTTTATTAGAGCGCCCAGATACGCAGTATTTT
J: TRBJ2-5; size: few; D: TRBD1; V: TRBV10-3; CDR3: CAIGGDRGPETQYF; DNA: TGTGCCATCGGAGGGGACAGGGGGCCCGAGACCCAGTACTTC
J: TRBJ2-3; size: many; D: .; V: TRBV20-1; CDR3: CSARDTGLARDGGTDTQYF; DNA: TGCAGTGCTAGAGATACGGGGCTGGCGCGGGACGGAGGCACAGATACGCAGTATTTT